This T cell receptor (beta chain) was documented in a study of blood T cell repertoires in COVID-19. Study details: Spain, Italy and the United States supplied samples that represented acute and convalescent COVID-19. PBMCs, B-cell-depleted T cells, or T cells provided the cDNA or gDNA that made up the material.

Measured with immunoSEQ multiplex PCR; TCRdb has only the in-frame clones, and not every one. This table has approximately 300,000 clones, around 88% appearing once. Per the germline V gene, CDR1 is SEHNR and CDR2 is FQNEAQ (reference sequence). The CDR3 sequence is 12 residues long. V lost 3 bases and J 7 bases, leaving 6 bases between the germline ends. Sequencing input: peripheral blood. The clonotype originates from a woman in her 50s with acute or convalescent COVID-19. This chain links TRBV7-9 with TRBJ1-4, with a possible D match to TRBD1 (5 bases). The CDR3 loop is CASSFRVEKLFF. CDR3 DNA sequence: TGTGCCAGCAGCTTCAGGGTTGAAAAACTGTTTTTT.